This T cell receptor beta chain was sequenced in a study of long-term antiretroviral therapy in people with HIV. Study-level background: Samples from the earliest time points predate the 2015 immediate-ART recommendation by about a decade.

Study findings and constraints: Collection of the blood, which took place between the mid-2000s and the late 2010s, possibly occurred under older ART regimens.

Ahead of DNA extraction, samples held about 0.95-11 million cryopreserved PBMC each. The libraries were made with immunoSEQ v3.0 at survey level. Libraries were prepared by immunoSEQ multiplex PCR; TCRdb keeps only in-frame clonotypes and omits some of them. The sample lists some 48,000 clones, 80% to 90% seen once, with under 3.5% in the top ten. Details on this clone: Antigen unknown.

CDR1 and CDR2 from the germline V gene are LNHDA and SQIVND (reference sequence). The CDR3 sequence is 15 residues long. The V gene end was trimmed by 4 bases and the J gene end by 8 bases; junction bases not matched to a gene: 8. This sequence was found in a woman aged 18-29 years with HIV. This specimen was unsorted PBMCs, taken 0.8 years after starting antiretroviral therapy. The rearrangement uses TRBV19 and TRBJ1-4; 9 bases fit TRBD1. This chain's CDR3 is CASSRQGVGEEKLFF. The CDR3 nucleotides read TGTGCCAGTAGTAGACAGGGGGTCGGTGAAGAAAAACTGTTTTTT. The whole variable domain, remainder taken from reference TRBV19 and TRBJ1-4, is DGGITQSPKYLFRKEGQNVTLSCEQNLNHDAMYWYRQDPGQGLRLIYYSQIVNDFQKGDIAEGYSVSREKKESFPLTVTSAQKNPTAFYLCASSRQGVGEEKLFFGSGTQLSVL.